This T cell receptor beta chain was found in a study of blood T cell repertoires in COVID-19. Using immunoSEQ multiplex PCR, the repertoire was profiled, and TCRdb retains in-frame clones only, with some absent. Among around 170,000 clones listed, around 83% were seen once. Germline V CDR1 and CDR2: SGHKS, YYEKEE (reference sequence). The CDR3 totals 14 residues. Trimming cost V 4 bases and J 6 bases, with 16 bases left between them. This receptor was obtained from a woman in her twenties or thirties with active or convalescent COVID-19. Source material: peripheral blood. V is TRBV5-5 and J is TRBJ1-2; D not certain. The CDR3 DNA reads TGTGCCAGCAGCCCCACTATGGCGCGAGATGGCTACACCTTC. This gives the protein CASSPTMARDGYTF.